Each of the 13 T cell receptor beta chains below was sequenced from the same sample in a study of response to subunit inactivated influenza vaccine. TCRdb reanalysed the RT-PCR reads using MiXCR and keeps one entry per CDR3 protein. The top ten hold approximately 10% of the sample, which has hundreds of thousands of distinct CDR3 sequences, roughly 14% seen once. The source was PBMCs from blood, collected 11 to 12 days after vaccination. The receptor source for this set is a man aged 45-65 years who received an inactivated influenza vaccine.

This clonotype was recorded a few times. The chain recombines TRBV28 with TRBJ1-5; no clear D. V was shortened by 5 bases and J by 9 bases, with 14 bases between the two germline ends. There are 13 residues in the CDR3. Looked up from germline, CDR1 is MDHEN and CDR2 is SYDVKM. CDR3 sequence: CASSPRSRGPQHF. The CDR3 DNA reads as TGTGCCAGCAGTCCTCGCTCGAGAGGGCCCCAGCATTTT.

This clonotype has at least ten counts. The chain is built from TRBV29-1 and TRBJ2-7, with TRBD1 matching over 7 bases. Germline assignment: CDR1 SQVTM and CDR2 ANQGSEA. V lost 5 bases, J lost 0 bases, and 1 base stayed unmatched. CDR3 size: 12 residues. CDR3 sequence (DNA): TGCAGCGTTCAGGGGGACTCCTACGAGCAGTACTTC. This gives the protein CSVQGDSYEQYF.

This clonotype has just a few counts. The chain couples TRBV12-3 or TRBV12-4 to TRBJ1-2, with D unresolved. The V end lost 1 base, the J end lost 8 bases, and 11 bases lay between the germline ends. This CDR3 region has 13 residues. CDR3 residues: CASSLGTVGGYTF. The CDR3 nucleotides are TGTGCCAGCAGTTTAGGGACGGTGGGGGGCTACACCTTC.

This clonotype has just a few counts. This rearrangement joins TRBV15 to TRBJ2-5, with 8 bases identical to TRBD1. Per the germline V gene, CDR1 is LNHNV and CDR2 is YYDKDF (reference sequence). J lost 4 bases, V lost 4 bases, and 5 bases had no gene match. The CDR3 is 14 amino acids. The CDR3: CATSKDRVGETQYF. The DNA for the CDR3 is TGTGCCACCAGCAAGGACAGGGTCGGAGAGACCCAGTACTTC.

Only a few counts were recorded for this clonotype. V usage is TRBV28 and J usage is TRBJ2-7; TRBD2 matches at 8 bases. V was pared by 5 bases and J by 6 bases, with 18 bases of the junction left unmatched. The CDR3 extends over 17 amino acids. The germline CDR1 and CDR2 sequences are MDHEN and SYDVKM. The DNA for the CDR3 is TGTGCCAGCAGTCCCCGGACAGAGGGACTAGTATTAGGCGAGCAGTACTTC. Its protein is CASSPRTEGLVLGEQYF.

The V call is TRBV18, the J call TRBJ2-6; D gene uncertain. The germline V gene encodes CDR1 KGHSH and CDR2 LQKENI. This CDR3 contains 15 residues. V was clipped by 3 bases and J by 4 bases, with 10 bases between them. The CDR3 DNA is TGTGCCAGCTCACCCTCTATGACGGGGGCCAACGTCCTGACTTTC. Translated, it gives CASSPSMTGANVLTF.

This clonotype was counted a few times. The rearrangement joins TRBV7-2 to TRBJ2-1, with TRBD2 as a possible D gene (5 bases). This CDR3 has 16 residues. CDR1 and CDR2 from the germline V gene are SGHTA and FQGNSA. V lost 0 bases to trimming and J lost 9 bases, with 18 bases between them. CDR3 in DNA: TGTGCCAGCAGCTTAGCGCGGCGGGTGTACAAAGGTGAGCAGTTCTTC. The encoded protein is CASSLARRVYKGEQFF. Full variable domain (rest looked up from reference TRBV7-2 and TRBJ2-1): GAGVSQSPSNKVTEKGKDVELRCDPISGHTALYWYRQSLGQGLEFLIYFQGNSAPDKSGLPSDRFSAERTGGSVSTLTIQRTQQEDSAVYLCASSLARRVYKGEQFFGPGTRLTVL.

The genes are TRBV4-3 and TRBJ2-2; no clear D gene. Germline V gene sequence: CDR1 LGHNA, CDR2 YSLEER. Trimming took off 1 base at V and 5 bases at J, with 11 bases between the two ends. The CDR3 has 15 amino acids. This CDR3 reads CASSQARMRTGELFF. The CDR3 DNA reads TGCGCCAGCAGCCAAGCGAGGATGAGGACCGGGGAGCTGTTTTTT.

This clonotype has at least ten counts. The rearrangement links TRBV12-3 or TRBV12-4 to TRBJ1-2; D unresolved. This CDR3 has 17 residues. Between the trimmed V and J ends, which lost 2 bases and 3 bases, there was a span of 19 bases. As DNA, the CDR3 is TGTGCCAGCAGTTTAAGCTGGGTGGGGAAGGACTACTATGGCTACACCTTC. The encoded protein is CASSLSWVGKDYYGYTF.

The chain has TRBV20-1 and TRBJ2-1; a possible D gene is TRBD2 (5 bases). CDR1 is DFQATT, CDR2 SNEGSKA, per germline (reference sequence). Between the trimmed V and J ends, which lost 0 bases and 3 bases, there was a span of 24 bases. The CDR3 runs 19 residues. CDR3 sequence (DNA): TGCAGTGCTAGAGATGACACCGCGTCGGCGGGTGGCCTCTACAATGAGCAGTTCTTC. Its translation: CSARDDTASAGGLYNEQFF.

CDR3 in amino acids: CASFPGTRGTDTQYF. The CDR3 DNA follows: TGTGCCTCCTTCCCGGGGACGAGGGGCACAGATACGCAGTATTTT. V and J are TRBV10-3 and TRBJ2-3; D assignment may be TRBD1 or TRBD2 (5 bases each). The V and J ends lost 11 bases and 1 base respectively, with 19 bases between them. The CDR3 runs 15 residues. The germline V gene encodes CDR1 ENHRY and CDR2 SYGVKD.

This clonotype showed up just a few times. This chain uses TRBV2 with TRBJ2-7, with TRBD2 matching 8 bases. The CDR3 is made up of 16 amino acids. In germline, CDR1 is SNHLY, CDR2 FYNNEI. The V segment lost 4 bases and the J segment 3 bases; nucleotides outside the gene matches: 11. CDR3 amino acids: CASSVGEGGGSYEQYF. The CDR3 DNA follows: TGTGCCAGCAGTGTCGGGGAAGGCGGGGGGAGCTACGAGCAGTACTTC.

CDR3 amino acids: CAWAGPSTDTQYF. CDR3 nucleotides: TGTGCCTGGGCCGGGCCCAGCACAGATACGCAGTATTTT. The V and J genes are TRBV30 and TRBJ2-3, with D unclear. The CDR3 runs to 13 residues. Germline V lookup: CDR1 GTSNPN, CDR2 SVGIG (reference sequence). Trimming removed 5 bases from V and 0 bases from J, with 9 bases in between.